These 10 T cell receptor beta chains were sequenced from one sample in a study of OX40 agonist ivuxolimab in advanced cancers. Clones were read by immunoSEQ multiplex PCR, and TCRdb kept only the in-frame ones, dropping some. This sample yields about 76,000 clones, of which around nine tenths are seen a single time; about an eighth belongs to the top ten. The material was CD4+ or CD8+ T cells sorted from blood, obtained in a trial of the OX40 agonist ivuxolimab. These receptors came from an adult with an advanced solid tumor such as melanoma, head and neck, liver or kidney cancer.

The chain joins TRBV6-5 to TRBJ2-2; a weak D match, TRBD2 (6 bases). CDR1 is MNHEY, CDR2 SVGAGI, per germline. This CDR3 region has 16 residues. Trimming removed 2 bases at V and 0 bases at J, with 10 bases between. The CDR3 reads CASSYGWGANTGELFF. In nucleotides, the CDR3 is TGTGCCAGCAGTTACGGATGGGGGGCGAACACCGGGGAGCTGTTTTTT.

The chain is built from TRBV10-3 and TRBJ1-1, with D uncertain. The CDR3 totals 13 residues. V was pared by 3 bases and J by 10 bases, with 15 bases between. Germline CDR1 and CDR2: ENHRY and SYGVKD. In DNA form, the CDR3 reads TGTGCCATCAGTGAAGAGGCCGAGGGTGGAGCTTTCTTT. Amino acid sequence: CAISEEAEGGAFF.

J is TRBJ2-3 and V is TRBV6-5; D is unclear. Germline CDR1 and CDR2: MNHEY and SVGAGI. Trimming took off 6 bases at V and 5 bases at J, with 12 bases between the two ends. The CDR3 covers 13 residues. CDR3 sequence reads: CASRYGGRDTQYF. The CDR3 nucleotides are TGTGCCAGCAGATACGGCGGCAGAGATACGCAGTATTTT.

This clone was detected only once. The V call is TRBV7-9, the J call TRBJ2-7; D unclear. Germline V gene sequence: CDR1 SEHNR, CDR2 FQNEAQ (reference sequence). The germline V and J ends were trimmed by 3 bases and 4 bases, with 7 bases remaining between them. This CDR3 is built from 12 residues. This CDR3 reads CASSFGVYEQYF. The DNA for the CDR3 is TGTGCCAGCAGCTTTGGGGTTTACGAGCAGTACTTC.

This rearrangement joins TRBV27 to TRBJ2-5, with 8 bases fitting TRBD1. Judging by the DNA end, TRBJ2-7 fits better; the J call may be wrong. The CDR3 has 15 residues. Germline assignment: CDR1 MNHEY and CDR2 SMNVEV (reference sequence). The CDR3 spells CASSLGTGLPYEQYF. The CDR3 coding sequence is TGTGCCAGCAGTTTGGGGACAGGACTCCCCTACGAGCAGTACTTC.

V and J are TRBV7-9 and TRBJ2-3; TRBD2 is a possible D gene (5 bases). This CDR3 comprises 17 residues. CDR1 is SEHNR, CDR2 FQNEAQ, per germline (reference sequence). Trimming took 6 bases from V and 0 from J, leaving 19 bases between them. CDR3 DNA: TGTGCCAGCAGTGGCCGGACGGGGAGTACTAGCACAGATACGCAGTATTTT. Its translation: CASSGRTGSTSTDTQYF.

The DNA for the CDR3 is TGTGCCAGCAGCTCCGTAGCGCAGAGGGGGCCCTACGAGCAGTACTTC. The encoded protein is CASSSVAQRGPYEQYF. The chain joins TRBV7-9 to TRBJ2-7; 7 nucleotides align to TRBD1. V lost 4 bases and J lost 2; bases outside the gene matches: 11. The CDR3 totals 16 residues. Germline values: CDR1 SEHNR, CDR2 FQNEAQ (reference sequence). The full variable domain, rest sourced from reference TRBV7-9 and TRBJ2-7, is DTGVSQNPRHKITKRGQNVTFRCDPISEHNRLYWYRQTLGQGPEFLTYFQNEAQLEKSRLLSDRFSAERPKGSFSTLEIQRTEQGDSAMYLCASSSVAQRGPYEQYFGPGTRLTVT.

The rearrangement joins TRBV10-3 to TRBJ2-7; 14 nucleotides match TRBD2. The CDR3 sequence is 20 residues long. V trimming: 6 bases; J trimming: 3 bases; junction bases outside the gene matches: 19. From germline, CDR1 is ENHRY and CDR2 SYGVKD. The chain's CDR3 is CAISELSRTSGRFTYYEQYF. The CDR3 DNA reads TGTGCCATCAGCGAGCTTAGCCGGACTAGCGGGAGGTTTACCTACTACGAGCAGTACTTC.

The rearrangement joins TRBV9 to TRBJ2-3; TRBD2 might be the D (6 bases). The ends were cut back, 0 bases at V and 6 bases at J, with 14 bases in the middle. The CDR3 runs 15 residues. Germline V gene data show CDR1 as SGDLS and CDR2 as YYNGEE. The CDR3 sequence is CASSVGWDFGDTQYF. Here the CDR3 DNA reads TGTGCCAGCAGCGTAGGGTGGGACTTCGGCGATACGCAGTATTTT.

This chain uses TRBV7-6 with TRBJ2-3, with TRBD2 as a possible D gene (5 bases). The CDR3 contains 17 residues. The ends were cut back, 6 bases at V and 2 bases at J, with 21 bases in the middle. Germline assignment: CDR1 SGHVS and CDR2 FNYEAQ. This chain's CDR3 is CASRVGPYGENTDTQYF. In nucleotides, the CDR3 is TGTGCCAGCAGGGTTGGGCCGTATGGGGAGAACACAGATACGCAGTATTTT.